The 30 T cell receptor beta chains below all came from one sample that was sequenced in a study of shared clonotypes between healthy human individuals. Profiling relied on immunoSEQ multiplex PCR, and the TCRdb table lists in-frame clones only, not all of them. The data contain some 2,000,000 clones, approximately 96% of them singletons. The sequencing input was naive CD4+ T cells sorted from blood. The subset: CD45RA+ positively selected. The receptors were sampled from a man younger than 35 in good health.

Comment on this clone: This CDR3 is also generated by other DNA sequences in the sample. V usage is TRBV30 and J usage is TRBJ1-5; D gene unclear. This CDR3 spans 12 amino acids. From germline, CDR1 is GTSNPN and CDR2 SVGIG (reference sequence). V was shortened by 3 bases and J by 3 bases, with 6 bases between the two germline ends. CDR3 loop: CAWSGPNQPQHF. The CDR3 DNA reads TGTGCCTGGAGCGGCCCCAATCAGCCCCAGCATTTT. The full variable domain, with the rest looked up from reference TRBV30 and TRBJ1-5, is SQTIHQWPATLVQPVGSPLSLECTVEGTSNPNLYWYRQAAGRGLQLLFYSVGIGQISSEVPQNLSASRPQDRQFILSSKKLLLSDSGFYLCAWSGPNQPQHFGDGTRLSIL.

The chain combines TRBV6-6 with TRBJ2-5, with TRBD1 as a possible D gene (6 bases). CDR1 and CDR2 from the germline V gene are MNHNY and SVGAGI (reference sequence). The V and J ends lost 6 bases and 4 bases respectively, with 15 bases between them. This CDR3 has 14 amino acids. CDR3 nucleotides: TGTGCCAGCAGACCTTCAGACAGGAGAGAGACCCAGTACTTC. This codes for CASRPSDRRETQYF.

Notes on this clone: The sample holds other DNA sequences that translate to the same CDR3. V is TRBV4-3 and J is TRBJ2-2; D gene unclear. Germline loops: CDR1 LGHNA, CDR2 YSLEER. V was trimmed by 0 bases and J by 6 bases, leaving 5 bases between them. This CDR3 has 13 residues. CDR3 loop: CASSQESPGELFF. The CDR3 DNA follows: TGCGCCAGCAGCCAAGAAAGTCCCGGGGAGCTGTTTTTT.

The chain uses TRBV2 and TRBJ2-3; TRBD2 aligns across 7 bases. CDR3 length: 15 amino acids. Germline CDR1 and CDR2: SNHLY and FYNNEI. V lost 4 bases and J lost 4; bases outside the gene matches: 8. CDR3 coding DNA: TGTGCCAGCAGTGTGTTCGGCCTAGCGGCAGATACGCAGTATTTT. Encoded protein: CASSVFGLAADTQYF. Full variable domain (rest looked up from reference TRBV2 and TRBJ2-3): EPEVTQTPSHQVTQMGQEVILRCVPISNHLYFYWYRQILGQKVEFLVSFYNNEISEKSEIFDDQFSVERPDGSNFTLKIRSTKLEDSAMYFCASSVFGLAADTQYFGPGTRLTVL.

The chain links TRBV7-9 to TRBJ1-2; D not resolved. The CDR3 loop spans 14 amino acids. CDR1 and CDR2 from the germline V gene are SEHNR and FQNEAQ (reference sequence). Trimming removed 5 bases at V and 2 bases at J, with 12 bases between. Written as DNA, the CDR3 is TGTGCCAGCAGCCGTGATCCCGCGAACTATGGCTACACCTTC. As protein: CASSRDPANYGYTF.

The J gene is TRBJ1-2, the V gene TRBV4-1; 7 bases match TRBD1. The CDR3 has 17 residues. Per the germline V gene, CDR1 is MGHRA and CDR2 is YSYEKL. Trimming cost V 2 bases and J 2 bases; bases outside gene matches: 11. CDR3 nucleotide sequence: TGCGCCAGCAGCCAAACCCGGGACAGATCCGTCAACTATGGCTACACCTTC. It translates to CASSQTRDRSVNYGYTF.

The chain is built from TRBV25-1 and TRBJ1-6, with 9 bases matching TRBD1. J gave up 7 bases and V 8 bases, and 9 bases lay outside the gene matches. Germline CDR1 reads MGHDK; CDR2 reads SYGVNS. The CDR3 has 15 amino acids. CDR3 protein: CASSEDRGPNSPLHF. The CDR3 DNA follows: TGTGCCAGCTCAGAGGACAGGGGCCCAAATTCACCCCTCCACTTT.

The J gene is TRBJ2-7, the V gene TRBV5-1, with 8 bases lining up with TRBD1. Per germline, CDR1 SGHRS and CDR2 YFSETQ. V lost 0 bases and J lost 2; bases outside the gene matches: 4. The CDR3 totals 15 residues. The CDR3 DNA is TGCGCCAGCAGCTTGGGACAGGGGACACCCTACGAGCAGTACTTC. Protein sequence: CASSLGQGTPYEQYF.

This clone was picked up one time. Other nucleotide sequences from this sample produce the same CDR3. This chain uses TRBV6-5 with TRBJ2-1, with a weak D call TRBD1 (5 bases). Trimming pared 2 bases from V and 2 bases from J, leaving 10 bases between. This CDR3 is 15 amino acids long. Germline CDR1 and CDR2: MNHEY and SVGAGI. The CDR3 region has the DNA TGTGCCAGCAGTTACGGGCAGGGTACCTACAATGAGCAGTTCTTC. Encoded protein: CASSYGQGTYNEQFF.

Notes on this clone: Additional DNA sequences in this sample encode the identical CDR3. This rearrangement joins TRBV2 to TRBJ2-7; D ambiguous. The germline V gene encodes CDR1 SNHLY and CDR2 FYNNEI. CDR3 length equals 11 residues. Trimming stripped 4 bases from V and 1 base from J, with 2 bases between. The CDR3: CASSGSYEQYF. The CDR3 DNA follows: TGTGCCAGCAGTGGGTCCTACGAGCAGTACTTC. The whole variable domain, filled in from reference TRBV2 and TRBJ2-7, reads EPEVTQTPSHQVTQMGQEVILRCVPISNHLYFYWYRQILGQKVEFLVSFYNNEISEKSEIFDDQFSVERPDGSNFTLKIRSTKLEDSAMYFCASSGSYEQYFGPGTRLTVT.

J is TRBJ2-1 and V is TRBV9; D ambiguous. The V end lost 0 bases, the J end lost 4 bases, and 8 bases lay between the germline ends. There are 14 residues in the CDR3. Looked up from germline, CDR1 is SGDLS and CDR2 is YYNGEE. CDR3 DNA sequence: TGTGCCAGCAGCGTAGCTCCTGTTTACAATGAGCAGTTCTTC. The encoded protein is CASSVAPVYNEQFF. The full variable domain, rest sourced from reference TRBV9 and TRBJ2-1, is DSGVTQTPKHLITATGQRVTLRCSPRSGDLSVYWYQQSLDQGLQFLIQYYNGEERAKGNILERFSAQQFPDLHSELNLSSLELGDSALYFCASSVAPVYNEQFFGPGTRLTVL.

With respect to this clone: Other DNA sequences in the sample encode the same CDR3. V usage is TRBV9 and J usage is TRBJ2-3, with D uncertain. The germline V gene encodes CDR1 SGDLS and CDR2 YYNGEE. This CDR3 has 12 residues. V was pared by 4 bases and J by 3 bases, with 6 bases between. CDR3 nucleotide sequence: TGTGCCAGCAGCCTTTTGACAGATACGCAGTATTTT. Its translation: CASSLLTDTQYF.

V usage is TRBV6-1 and J usage is TRBJ2-7; D may be TRBD1 (6 bases). The CDR3 has 13 residues. CDR1 MNHNS and CDR2 SASEGT come from the germline V gene. V lost 8 bases to trimming and J lost 3 bases, with 14 bases between them. The CDR3 DNA reads as TGTGCCAGCGAGGGGACATTACTCTACGAGCAGTACTTC. Residues: CASEGTLLYEQYF.

The chain recombines TRBV5-1 with TRBJ1-2; 8 bases agree with TRBD1. CDR3 length: 15 amino acids. Losses at the gene ends were 4 bases for V and 7 bases for J; bases not matched to a gene: 12. Germline V gives CDR1 SGHRS, CDR2 YFSETQ. The DNA for the CDR3 is TGCGCCAGCAGCCCGGACAGGGTGCAGTTAGCTGGCTACACCTTC. It yields the protein CASSPDRVQLAGYTF.

This sequence joins TRBV19 and TRBJ1-4, with a weak D call TRBD1 (6 bases). CDR1 is LNHDA and CDR2 is SQIVND in the germline V gene (reference sequence). Trimming took off 3 bases at V and 6 bases at J, with 14 bases between the two ends. The CDR3 loop spans 15 amino acids. CDR3 nucleotides: TGTGCCAGTAGTATCGGGGGGCTAGGAGATGAAAAACTGTTTTTT. This codes for CASSIGGLGDEKLFF.

A note on this clone: Other DNA sequences in this sample translate to the same CDR3. The chain couples TRBV18 to TRBJ1-1; 7 positions match TRBD1. Germline assignment: CDR1 KGHSH and CDR2 LQKENI. The V segment lost 3 bases and the J segment 1 base; nucleotides outside the gene matches: 2. This CDR3 has 14 amino acids. As DNA, the CDR3 is TGTGCCAGCTCACCGCCAGGGGGGAACACTGAAGCTTTCTTT. Protein product: CASSPPGGNTEAFF.

This chain links TRBV18 with TRBJ2-1, with TRBD2 matching 7 bases. From germline, CDR1 is KGHSH and CDR2 LQKENI. The ends lost 5 bases at V and 0 bases at J; junction bases unmatched: 4. The CDR3 contains 15 residues. The CDR3 reads CASSMRTSSYNEQFF. For the CDR3, the DNA is TGTGCCAGCTCAATGCGGACTAGCTCCTACAATGAGCAGTTCTTC.

The rearrangement uses TRBV5-6 and TRBJ1-4; the match to TRBD1 covers 7 bases. V gave up 2 bases and J gave up 8 bases; unmatched junction bases: 6. Per the germline V gene, CDR1 is SGHDT and CDR2 is YYEEEE. The CDR3 is 14 residues long. The CDR3 region is CASSLQGFWEKLFF. The CDR3 DNA reads TGTGCCAGCAGCTTACAGGGGTTTTGGGAAAAACTGTTTTTT.

The V gene is TRBV5-1, the J gene TRBJ1-1; D call uncertain. This CDR3 comprises 15 residues. V was clipped by 0 bases and J by 0 bases, with 9 bases between them. CDR1 is SGHRS and CDR2 is YFSETQ in the germline V gene. This chain's CDR3 is CASSLDRAMNTEAFF. In DNA, the CDR3 is TGCGCCAGCAGCTTGGACAGAGCTATGAACACTGAAGCTTTCTTT.

V gene TRBV28 combines with J gene TRBJ2-7; D is tentatively TRBD1 or TRBD2 (6 bases each). V shed 1 base and J shed 3 bases, with 19 bases lying between them. The CDR3 has 17 amino acids. CDR1 is MDHEN, CDR2 SYDVKM, per germline. The CDR3 DNA is TGTGCCAGCAGTTTATCCTCGACCTGGAGGGGGATCTACGAGCAGTACTTC. Amino acids: CASSLSSTWRGIYEQYF.

The chain links TRBV19 to TRBJ1-6, with 9 positions matching TRBD1. V shed 7 bases and J 5 bases; nucleotides not matched to a gene: 6. CDR3 length: 15 residues. Germline values: CDR1 LNHDA, CDR2 SQIVND (reference sequence). Here the CDR3 DNA reads TGTGCCAGTAACCACAGGGGGCTTGATAATTCACCCCTCCACTTT. Its translation is CASNHRGLDNSPLHF.

The chain is built from TRBV7-9 and TRBJ2-3, with 13 positions matching TRBD2. V shed 4 bases and J 2 bases; nucleotides not matched to a gene: 3. Germline V gene sequence: CDR1 SEHNR, CDR2 FQNEAQ (reference sequence). This CDR3 comprises 16 residues. The CDR3 is CASSSGLAGVTDTQYF. Written as DNA, the CDR3 is TGTGCCAGCAGCTCCGGACTAGCGGGAGTCACAGATACGCAGTATTTT.

This clone has a single count. The chain employs TRBV6-1 and TRBJ1-5; D is unclear. Trimming took off 8 bases at V and 3 bases at J, with 8 bases between the two ends. The germline V gene has CDR1 MNHNS and CDR2 SASEGT. The CDR3 spans 12 residues. CDR3 DNA: TGTGCCAGCGGTCAGGTCAATCAGCCCCAGCATTTT. Amino acid sequence: CASGQVNQPQHF.

The chain recombines TRBV5-1 with TRBJ2-1; a weak D match, TRBD2 (6 bases). The germline V gene has CDR1 SGHRS and CDR2 YFSETQ. The length of the CDR3 is 16 residues. V was pared by 4 bases and J by 5 bases, with 19 bases between. The CDR3 nucleotides read TGCGCCAGCAGCCCCTCGAGTGGGCCGGGAGACAATGAGCAGTTCTTC. Amino acid sequence: CASSPSSGPGDNEQFF.

The chain carries TRBV4-1 and TRBJ2-7; D not resolved. The germline V and J ends were trimmed by 0 bases and 1 base, with 13 bases remaining between them. The CDR3 contains 16 residues. Germline V lookup: CDR1 MGHRA, CDR2 YSYEKL. The CDR3 region is CASSQDYDRTSYEQYF. The CDR3 DNA reads TGCGCCAGCAGCCAAGATTATGACCGAACATCCTACGAGCAGTACTTC.

This clone was seen once. The chain employs TRBV7-2 and TRBJ2-7; 10 bases are a match to TRBD2. Germline V gives CDR1 SGHTA, CDR2 FQGNSA. This CDR3 region has 17 residues. V was pared by 0 bases and J by 5 bases, with 10 bases of the junction left unmatched. The CDR3 bases are TGTGCCAGCAGCTTAGCGAGTCCGCTAGCGGGAGAGGACGAGCAGTACTTC. It encodes CASSLASPLAGEDEQYF.

The gene calls are TRBV4-1 and TRBJ2-6; TRBD1 or TRBD2 may be the D gene (5 bases each). The V and J ends lost 4 bases and 0 bases respectively, with 16 bases between them. From germline, CDR1 is MGHRA and CDR2 YSYEKL. CDR3 length equals 18 residues. For the CDR3, the DNA is TGCGCCAGCAGCCCGTCCGCAGGGACCCCCTCTGGGGCCAACGTCCTGACTTTC. Translating gives CASSPSAGTPSGANVLTF.

The table lists this clone with a few counts. The sample holds other DNA sequences that translate to the same CDR3. V is TRBV5-4 and J is TRBJ2-7; D is unresolved. Germline loops: CDR1 SGHNT, CDR2 YYREEE (reference sequence). The CDR3 has 13 amino acids. The V end lost 0 bases, the J end lost 0 bases, and 4 bases lay between the germline ends. The CDR3 DNA follows: TGTGCCAGCAGCTTGGTAGGCTCCTACGAGCAGTACTTC. Protein sequence: CASSLVGSYEQYF.

The V call is TRBV14, the J call TRBJ1-3; D gene unclear. The CDR3 loop spans 12 amino acids. V gave up 4 bases and J gave up 4 bases, with 5 bases separating them. Looked up from germline, CDR1 is SGHDN and CDR2 is FVKESK. The CDR3 sequence: CASSPRGNTIYF. The CDR3 DNA reads as TGTGCCAGCAGCCCCCGGGGAAACACCATATATTTT.

The chain has TRBV21-1 and TRBJ1-6; the table gives TRBD1 as D, unverified against the DNA. TRBV21-1 has pseudogene status. The CDR3 runs 11 residues. The CDR3 loop reads CALRGGSPLHF. CDR3 in DNA: TGTGCGCTCAGGGGTGGGTCACCCCTCCACTTT.